What follows is one TCR beta chain and its context. Its target is not known. The V and J ends lost 0 bases and 1 base respectively, with 10 bases between them. This CDR3 comprises 16 residues. The source of the sample is a study of T-cell memory formation after mild COVID-19. UMIs and sample barcodes were carried by the TCR alpha and TCR beta cDNA libraries that 5'RACE produced using constant-segment primers. TCRdb reanalysed the 5' RACE reads using MiXCR and keeps one entry per CDR3 protein. This table has around 370,000 distinct CDR3 sequences, around 21% appearing once. Regarding the study as a whole: CD4+ bias marked clones expanding day 15 to 37, unlike balanced contracting clones. Chiefly within CM and EM were the contracting CD4+ clones; CD8+ ones were within EMRA.

This sequence joins TRBV12-3 or TRBV12-4 and TRBJ1-5; possible D gene TRBD1, 6 bases. The TCR sequence derives from an adult woman who had mild COVID-19 (a few samples of this study predate the infection). Cell type and time point are not known. Input material: PBMCs or a T cell subset sorted from them (not recorded which). The CDR3 protein is CASSLAWTESNQPQHF. The CDR3 DNA is TGTGCCAGCAGTTTAGCGTGGACAGAGAGCAATCAGCCCCAGCATTTT.